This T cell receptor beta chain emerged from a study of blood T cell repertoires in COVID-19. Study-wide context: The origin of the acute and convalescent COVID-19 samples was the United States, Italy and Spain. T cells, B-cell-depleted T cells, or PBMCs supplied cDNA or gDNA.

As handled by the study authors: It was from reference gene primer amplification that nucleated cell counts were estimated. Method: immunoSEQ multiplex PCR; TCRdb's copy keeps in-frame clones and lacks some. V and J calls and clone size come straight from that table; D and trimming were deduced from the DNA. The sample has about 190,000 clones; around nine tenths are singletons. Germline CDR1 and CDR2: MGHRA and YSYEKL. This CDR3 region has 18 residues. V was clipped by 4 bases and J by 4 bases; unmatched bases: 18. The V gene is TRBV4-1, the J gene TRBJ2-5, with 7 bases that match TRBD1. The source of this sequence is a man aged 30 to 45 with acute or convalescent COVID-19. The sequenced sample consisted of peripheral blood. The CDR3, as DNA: TGCGCCAGCAGCCCGCGACAGGGAAGGATCGGTATGGGAGAGACCCAGTACTTC. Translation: CASSPRQGRIGMGETQYF.